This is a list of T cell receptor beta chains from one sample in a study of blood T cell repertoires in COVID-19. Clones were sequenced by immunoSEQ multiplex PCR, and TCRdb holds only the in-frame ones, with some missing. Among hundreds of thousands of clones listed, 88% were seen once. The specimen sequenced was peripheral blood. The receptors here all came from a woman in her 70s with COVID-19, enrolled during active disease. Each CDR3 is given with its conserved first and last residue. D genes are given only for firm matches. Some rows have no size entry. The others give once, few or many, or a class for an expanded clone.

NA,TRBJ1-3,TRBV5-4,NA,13,TGTGCCAGCAGTTCGGGGTCTGGAAACACCATATATTTT,CASSSGSGNTIYF
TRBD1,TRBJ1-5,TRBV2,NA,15,TGTGCCAGCAGATATAGTACAGGGGAGCGACAGCCCCAGCATTTT,CASRYSTGERQPQHF
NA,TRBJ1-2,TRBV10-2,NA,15,TGCGCCAGCGCCGTAGGGGTCGGAACTAACTATGGCTACACCTTC,CASAVGVGTNYGYTF
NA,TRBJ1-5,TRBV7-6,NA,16,TGTGCCAGCAGCCCTAACCCCCCAGGGGCGAATCAGCCCCAGCATTTT,CASSPNPPGANQPQHF
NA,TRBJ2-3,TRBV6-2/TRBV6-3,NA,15,TGTGCCAGCAGCCCTGACAGGTCCGCCGGAGATACGCAGTATTTT,CASSPDRSAGDTQYF
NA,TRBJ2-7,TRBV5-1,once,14,TGCGCCAGCAGCCAGGACACCCACTCCTACGAGCAGTACTTC,CASSQDTHSYEQYF
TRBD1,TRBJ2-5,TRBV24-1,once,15,TGTGCCACCAGTGCCAACAGGGGAACCGGAGAGACCCAGTACTTC,CATSANRGTGETQYF
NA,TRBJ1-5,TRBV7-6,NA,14,TGTGCCAGCAGCCGCACATCCAATAATCAGCCCCAGCATTTT,CASSRTSNNQPQHF
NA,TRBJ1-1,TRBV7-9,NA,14,TGTGCCAGCAGCTTATCTGCGGCCCCGACTGAAGCTTTCTTT,CASSLSAAPTEAFF
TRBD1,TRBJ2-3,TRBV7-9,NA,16,TGTGCCAGCACCCCAGGGACAGGGGGAACCACAGATACGCAGTATTTT,CASTPGTGGTTDTQYF
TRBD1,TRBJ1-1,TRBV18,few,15,TGTGCCAGCTCAGTTACGGGACAGTCGAACACTGAAGCTTTCTTT,CASSVTGQSNTEAFF
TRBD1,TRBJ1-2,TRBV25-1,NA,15,TGTGCCAGCACAACAGGGGGCTCCTACCCAGAAGGCTACACCTTC,CASTTGGSYPEGYTF
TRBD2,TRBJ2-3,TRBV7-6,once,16,TGTGCCAGCAGCTCCCGGACTAGCGGGGAGCCAGATACGCAGTATTTT,CASSSRTSGEPDTQYF
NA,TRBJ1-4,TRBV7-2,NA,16,TGTGCCAGCAGCCCTCAGGGGAAGGGGCTCGAAGAAAAACTGTTTTTT,CASSPQGKGLEEKLFF
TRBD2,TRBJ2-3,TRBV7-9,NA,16,TGTGCCAGCAGAGCCGGACTAGCGGGGGGGCGAGATACGCAGTATTTT,CASRAGLAGGRDTQYF
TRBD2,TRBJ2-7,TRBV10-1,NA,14,TGCGCCAGCAGTGAGTCGGGACTAGGCTACGAGCAGTACTTC,CASSESGLGYEQYF
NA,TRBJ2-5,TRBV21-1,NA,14,TGTGCCACCCCAGGGACAGCTCCTCAAGAGACCCAGTACTTC,CATPGTAPQETQYF
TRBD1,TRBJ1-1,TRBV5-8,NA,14,TGTGCCAGCAGCCAGGACAGGGGGTGGACTGAAGCTTTCTTT,CASSQDRGWTEAFF
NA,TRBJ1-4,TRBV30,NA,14,TGTGCCTGCTCCCCTATTCGGGGTGATGAAAAACTGTTTTTT,CACSPIRGDEKLFF
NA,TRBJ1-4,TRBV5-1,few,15,TGCGCCAGCAGCTTGATGTCAGGGGCTAATGAAAAACTGTTTTTT,CASSLMSGANEKLFF
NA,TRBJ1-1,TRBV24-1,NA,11,TGTGCCACCAGCCGGGGCACTGAAGCTTTCTTT,CATSRGTEAFF
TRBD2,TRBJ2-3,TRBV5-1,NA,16,TGCGCCAGCAGCGGATTAGCGGGGTCTAGCACAGATACGCAGTATTTT,CASSGLAGSSTDTQYF
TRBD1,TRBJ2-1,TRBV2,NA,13,TGTGCCGGAAAGGCTGGGACAGGGCACGAGCAGTTCTTC,CAGKAGTGHEQFF
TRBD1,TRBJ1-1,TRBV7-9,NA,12,TGTGCCAGCAGCTTGGGGTGGGACAGATATTTCTTT,CASSLGWDRYFF
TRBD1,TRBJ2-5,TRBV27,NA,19,TGTGCCAGCAGTGGGAGGGGAGGGACAGGGCCACATCTGGGGGAGACCCAGTACTTC,CASSGRGGTGPHLGETQYF
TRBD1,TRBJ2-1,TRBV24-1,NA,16,TGTGCCACCAGTGATGTGGGACAGCTACCTAACAATGAGCAGTTCTTC,CATSDVGQLPNNEQFF
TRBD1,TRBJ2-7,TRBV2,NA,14,TGTGCCAGCATCCAGGGGGCCAAGACCTACGAGCAGTACTTC,CASIQGAKTYEQYF
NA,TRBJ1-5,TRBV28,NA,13,TGTGCCAGCAGTACAGGGACGGGGCAGCCCCAGCATTTT,CASSTGTGQPQHF
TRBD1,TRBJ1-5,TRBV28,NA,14,TGTGCCAGCAGTATTCGGACAGGGGATCAGCCCCAGCATTTT,CASSIRTGDQPQHF
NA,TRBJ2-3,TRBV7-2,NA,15,TGTGCCAGCGAGAACGGTCTACTAAGCACAGATACGCAGTATTTT,CASENGLLSTDTQYF
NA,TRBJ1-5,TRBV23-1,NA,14,TGCGCCAGCCACTTCGGGGGGGGCAATCAGCCCCAGCATTTT,CASHFGGGNQPQHF
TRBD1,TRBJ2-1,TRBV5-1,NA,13,TGCGCCAGCAGCTTGGCCGGGACAGGAGAGCAGTTCTTC,CASSLAGTGEQFF
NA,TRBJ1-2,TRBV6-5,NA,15,TGTGCCAGCAGCGTGCGGGACGGGGACCTGGGGGGCTACACCTTC,CASSVRDGDLGGYTF
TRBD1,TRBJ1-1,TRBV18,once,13,TGTGCCAGCTCACCATTCGGACAGGGTGAAGCTTTCTTT,CASSPFGQGEAFF
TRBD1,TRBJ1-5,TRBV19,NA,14,TGTGCCAGTAGTACCGCGACAGGGGTTCAGCCCCAGCATTTT,CASSTATGVQPQHF
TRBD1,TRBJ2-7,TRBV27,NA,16,TGTGCCAGCAGTTTCCGACCACAGGGGGCGGACTACGAGCAGTACTTC,CASSFRPQGADYEQYF
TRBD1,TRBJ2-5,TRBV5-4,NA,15,TGTGCCAGCAGCCCAGCAGGGGGCGCCGGGGAGACCCAGTACTTC,CASSPAGGAGETQYF
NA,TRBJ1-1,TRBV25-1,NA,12,TGTGCCAGCCAGGGTGCACGATCTGAAGCTTTCTTT,CASQGARSEAFF
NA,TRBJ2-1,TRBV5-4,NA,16,TGTGCCAGCAGCTTGTGGGGGGGCCACTCCTACAATGAGCAGTTCTTC,CASSLWGGHSYNEQFF
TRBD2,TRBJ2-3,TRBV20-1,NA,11,TGCAGTCTACTAGCGGTGGATACGCAGTATTTT,CSLLAVDTQYF
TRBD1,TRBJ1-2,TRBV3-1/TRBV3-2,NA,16,TGTGCCAGCAGCCAAGAACAGGGGACCATTAACTATGGCTACACCTTC,CASSQEQGTINYGYTF
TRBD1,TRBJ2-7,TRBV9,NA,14,TGTGCCAGCAGCTCGCCGGGACAGCCTACGGAGCAGTACTTC,CASSSPGQPTEQYF
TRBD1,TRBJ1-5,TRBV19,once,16,TGTGCCAGTAGTACCGACAGGGATTATAGCAATCAGCCCCAGCATTTT,CASSTDRDYSNQPQHF
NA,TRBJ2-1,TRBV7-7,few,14,TGTGCCAGCAGCTTAAATCGGGTATCCAATGAGCAGTTCTTC,CASSLNRVSNEQFF
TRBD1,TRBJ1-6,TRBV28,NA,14,TGTGCCAGCGGACAGGGCTCCTATAATTCACCCCTCCACTTT,CASGQGSYNSPLHF
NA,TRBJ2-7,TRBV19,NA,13,TGTGCCAGCCAATCGTCACTCTCCTACGAGCAGTACTTC,CASQSSLSYEQYF
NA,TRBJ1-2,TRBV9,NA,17,TGTGCCAGCAGCGTAGATCAGCATACAGAGGGAAACTATGGCTACACCTTC,CASSVDQHTEGNYGYTF
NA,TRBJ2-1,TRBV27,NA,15,TGTGCCAGCAGTTTGGGGGGGGCCCTTTACAATGAGCAGTTCTTC,CASSLGGALYNEQFF
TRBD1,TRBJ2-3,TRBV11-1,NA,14,TGTGCCAGCAGCTTGACAGGGGACCCAGATACGCAGTATTTT,CASSLTGDPDTQYF
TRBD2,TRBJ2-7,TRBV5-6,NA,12,TGTGCCAGCAGCCCCTGGGGGGGGGAGCAGTACTTC,CASSPWGGEQYF
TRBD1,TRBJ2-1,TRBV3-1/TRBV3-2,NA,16,TGTGCCAGCAGCCCCCCGACAGGGATTACCTACAATGAGCAGTTCTTC,CASSPPTGITYNEQFF
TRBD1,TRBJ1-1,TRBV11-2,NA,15,TGTGCCAGCAGCTCATCAGGGGGCACGACCACTGAAGCTTTCTTT,CASSSSGGTTTEAFF
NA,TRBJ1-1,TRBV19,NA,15,TGTGCCAGTCTCCCGCGGGCGGATATGAACACTGAAGCTTTCTTT,CASLPRADMNTEAFF
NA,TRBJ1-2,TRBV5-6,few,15,TGTGCCAGCGCCTTTAGCGGGGGCCGTTGGGATGGCTACACCTTC,CASAFSGGRWDGYTF